This T cell receptor (beta chain) was profiled in a study of blood T cell repertoires in COVID-19. The wider study: Whether acute or convalescent, the COVID-19 samples came from the United States, Italy and Spain. The cDNA or gDNA used as material had been derived from T cells, B-cell-depleted T cells, or PBMCs.

Method: immunoSEQ multiplex PCR; TCRdb's copy keeps in-frame clones and lacks some. Among 270,000 or so clones listed, 83% were seen once. Sequencing was carried out using peripheral blood. This TCR derives from a woman in her 50s who had recovered from COVID-19.

CDR3 sequence: CASSQDPPGTSGRETQYF. The CDR3 DNA reads TGTGCCAGCAGCCAAGATCCCCCTGGGACTAGCGGGAGGGAGACCCAGTACTTC. This chain joins TRBV3-1 (or the pseudogene TRBV3-2) and TRBJ2-5, with 15 bases aligning to TRBD2. V lost 0 bases, J lost 5 bases, and 7 bases stayed unmatched. The CDR3 is 18 amino acids. Per the germline V gene, CDR1 is LGHDT and CDR2 is YNNKEL (reference sequence).